This T cell receptor (beta chain) derives from a study of T cell responses to AZD1222 COVID-19 vaccine. V lost 3 bases and J lost 4, with 6 bases in between. Per germline, CDR1 LGHNA and CDR2 YNFKEQ. The CDR3 has 12 residues. Points on this clone: Its cognate antigen is unknown.

Findings of the study overall: Across spike, vaccine-associated CD4 TCRs were found, dominant at 160-218 and 743-854. Donor demographics were predominantly white British with a female majority; clonal diversity may be underestimated.

Profiling relied on immunoSEQ multiplex PCR, and the TCRdb table lists in-frame clones only, not all of them. The sample records 150,000 or so clones, 90% to 95% being singletons. The TCR sequence derives from an adult in good health. Specimen: peripheral blood, collected on day 0 of AZD1222 vaccination. This chain joins TRBV4-2 and TRBJ1-2; D not certain. CDR3 protein: CASSHDTYGYTF. The CDR3 DNA is TGTGCCAGCAGCCATGACACCTATGGCTACACCTTC.